The 7 T cell receptor beta chains listed next were all sequenced from one sample in a study of tumor-infiltrating lymphocytes in primary liver carcinoma. Extraction of RNA together with DNA used roughly 20-33 mg of unsorted bulk tissue. TCR beta cDNA was made from roughly 450 ng total RNA with a constant-region primer. Library construction for TCR beta comprised three nested multiplex PCR rounds performed with slightly modified ARM-PCR. The two initial PCR rounds, ten to eleven cycles each, used TRBV1-TRBV30 forward and C-beta reverse primers. TCRdb recomputed calls from the multiplex PCR reads with MiXCR, one row per CDR3 protein. This sample carries 90,000 to 150,000 distinct CDR3 sequences, around 70% of them seen once, and the ten largest clones take about 8%. Sample: tumor-adjacent normal liver tissue. These receptors were collected from a woman aged 55-75 years with primary liver carcinoma and hepatitis B virus infection.

This clonotype was seen repeatedly, ten times or more. The chain links TRBV7-9 to TRBJ2-5, with D unclear. The CDR3 runs to 14 residues. CDR1 SEHNR and CDR2 FQNEAQ come from the germline V gene (reference sequence). With 5 bases removed from V and 0 bases from J, the gap between germline ends came to 10 bases. Here the CDR3 DNA reads TGTGCCAGCAGCGACCTGGCGGACCAAGAGACCCAGTACTTC. It specifies CASSDLADQETQYF.

Comment on this clonotype: One end of the junction fails to match germline, which may point to a read error. CDR3 bases: TGCGCCAGCAGCCCTAGGACAGGGGCGACTAGTGAAAAACTGTTTTTT. It yields the protein CASSPRTGATSEKLFF. This chain uses TRBV5-1 with TRBJ1-4; 9 nucleotides line up with TRBD1. The germline V gene has CDR1 SGHRS and CDR2 YFSETQ. The length of the CDR3 is 16 residues.

The chain employs TRBV11-3 and TRBJ2-1, with a possible D match to TRBD2 (7 bases). CDR1 SGHNT and CDR2 YENEEA come from the germline V gene. This CDR3 region has 17 residues. The V and J ends lost 4 bases and 15 bases respectively, with 31 bases between them. The CDR3 DNA follows: TGTGCCAGCAGCTCCCGGGGGGCGCGGACCATAGGCAATGAGTTGTTCTTC. It specifies CASSSRGARTIGNELFF.

This chain uses TRBV7-9 with TRBJ1-2; no definite D call. Germline V gene sequence: CDR1 SEHNR, CDR2 FQNEAQ (reference sequence). Trimming pared 5 bases from V and 6 bases from J, leaving 19 bases between. The CDR3 totals 15 residues. The DNA of the CDR3 is TGTGCCAGCAGCCTCTCGGGAGTCACTAAGCATGGCTACACCTTC. Residues: CASSLSGVTKHGYTF. The entire variable domain, with the rest obtained from reference TRBV7-9 and TRBJ1-2, is as follows: DTGVSQNPRHKITKRGQNVTFRCDPISEHNRLYWYRQTLGQGPEFLTYFQNEAQLEKSRLLSDRFSAERPKGSFSTLEIQRTEQGDSAMYLCASSLSGVTKHGYTFGSGTRLTVV.

A word on this clonotype: One junction end does not reproduce the germline sequence, and a read error may be involved. The chain uses TRBV11-2 and TRBJ2-5, with a weak D call TRBD1 (6 bases). Germline CDR1 reads SGHAT; CDR2 reads FQNNGV. This CDR3 has 14 residues. Here the CDR3 reads CASSLIPGPGAQCF. The CDR3 region has the DNA TGTGCCAGCAGCCTAATTCCGGGACCAGGGGCCCAGTGCTTC.

The genes are TRBV20-1 and TRBJ1-5, with D maybe TRBD1 (6 bases). Per the germline V gene, CDR1 is DFQATT and CDR2 is SNEGSKA (reference sequence). CDR3 length: 15 residues. Trimming pared 2 bases from V and 2 bases from J, leaving 13 bases between. CDR3 amino acids: CSARHGNRGNQPQHF. CDR3 DNA: TGCAGTGCTAGACATGGAAACAGGGGCAATCAGCCCCAGCATTTT.

This chain joins TRBV12-3 or TRBV12-4 and TRBJ1-1, with a weak D call TRBD1 (6 bases). This CDR3 has 16 amino acids. The CDR3 spells CVNLGGGMSSDAEAFF. The DNA for the CDR3 is TGTGTCAACCTCGGAGGGGGTATGAGCTCTGACGCTGAAGCTTTCTTT.